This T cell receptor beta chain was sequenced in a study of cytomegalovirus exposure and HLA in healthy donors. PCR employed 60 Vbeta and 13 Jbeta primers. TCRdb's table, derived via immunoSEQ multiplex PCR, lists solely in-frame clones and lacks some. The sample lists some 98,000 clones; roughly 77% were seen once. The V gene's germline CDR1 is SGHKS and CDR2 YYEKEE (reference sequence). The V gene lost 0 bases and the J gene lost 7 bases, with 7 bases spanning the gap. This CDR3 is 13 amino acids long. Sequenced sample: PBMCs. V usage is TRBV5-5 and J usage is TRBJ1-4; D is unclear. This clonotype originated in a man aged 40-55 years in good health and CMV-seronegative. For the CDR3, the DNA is TGTGCCAGCAGCTTGGGCCTGGCTGAAAAACTGTTTTTT. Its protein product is CASSLGLAEKLFF.